A selection of T cell receptor beta chains follows, all from one sample in a study of radiotherapy plus CTLA-4 blockade in lung cancer. Using immunoSEQ multiplex PCR, the repertoire was profiled, and TCRdb retains in-frame clones only, with some absent. The data show tens of thousands of clones, around 75% seen once. The starting material was peripheral blood, obtained from a patient treated with radiotherapy plus ipilimumab. The receptors derive from a human donor with non-small cell lung cancer that progressed on radiotherapy plus ipilimumab. Each CDR3 is given with its conserved first and last residue. D genes are given only for firm matches. A row's size may be missing; if present it is once, few, many or a size class.

D gene,J gene,V gene,clone size,CDR3 protein,CDR3 DNA
-,TRBJ2-7,TRBV15,-,CATRAGDSYEQYF,TGTGCCACCAGGGCAGGAGATTCCTACGAGCAGTACTTC
-,TRBJ2-3,TRBV27,-,CASSLYRGAIPDTQYF,TGTGCCAGCAGTTTATACCGGGGGGCCATACCAGATACGCAGTATTTT
-,TRBJ1-1,TRBV30,-,CAWSVGGEAFF,TGTGCCTGGAGTGTAGGGGGAGAGGCTTTCTTT
-,TRBJ1-1,TRBV30,few,CAWNPKGGPEAFF,TGTGCCTGGAACCCTAAGGGGGGCCCTGAAGCTTTCTTT
-,TRBJ1-2,TRBV6-1,-,CASSEALLTGYGYTF,TGTGCCAGCAGTGAAGCGCTTTTGACAGGCTATGGCTACACCTTC
-,TRBJ2-5,TRBV18,-,CASSPPWGRETQYF,TGTGCCAGCTCACCACCGTGGGGGCGGGAGACCCAGTACTTC
-,TRBJ1-5,TRBV9,-,CASSPRGDNQPQHF,TGTGCCAGCAGCCCGAGAGGGGATAATCAGCCCCAGCATTTT
TRBD2,TRBJ2-1,TRBV6-5,few,CASSDTSGGGYVFF,TGTGCCAGCAGCGATACTAGCGGGGGGGGCTATGTCTTCTTC
-,TRBJ1-6,TRBV4-3,once,CASSQDSAYNSPLHF,TGCGCCAGCAGCCAAGATTCAGCCTATAATTCACCCCTCCACTTT
TRBD1,TRBJ1-3,TRBV7-6,-,CASSLVVGLDRSSGNTIYF,TGTGCCAGCAGCTTAGTTGTAGGCCTGGACAGGAGCTCTGGAAACACCATATATTTT
TRBD1,TRBJ1-1,TRBV30,-,CAWAGQGNTEAFF,TGTGCCTGGGCTGGACAGGGGAACACTGAAGCTTTCTTT
TRBD1,TRBJ2-7,TRBV7-8,-,CASSLALRQGPSF,TGTGCCAGCAGCTTAGCGTTACGACAGGGACCCTCATTC